The clone carrying this T cell receptor beta chain was seen a single time. The entry originates in a study of shared clonotypes between healthy human individuals. Both subsets, CD45RA+ naive and CD45RA-negative memory, were split from the CD4+ cells. This CDR3 region has 14 residues. Germline CDR1 SGDLS, CDR2 YYNGEE. The V and J ends lost 3 bases and 4 bases respectively, with 13 bases between them. Sequencing used immunoSEQ multiplex PCR; TCRdb keeps in-frame clones, though not all of them. The sample shows some 1.5 million clones, 96% of them seen only once. The material sequenced was naive CD4+ T cells sorted from blood. Described subset: CD45RA+ positively selected. The origin of this receptor is a man under 40 in good health. The V gene is TRBV9, the J gene TRBJ1-1, with TRBD1 as a possible D gene (6 bases). The CDR3 here is CASSAPGVTTEAFF. CDR3 coding DNA: TGTGCCAGCAGCGCCCCAGGGGTGACCACTGAAGCTTTCTTT.